One sample yielded the 18 T cell receptor beta chains listed below, sequenced in a study of shared clonotypes between healthy human individuals (dated by TCRdb to about 2020). Libraries were built with the immunoSEQ multiplex PCR assay. This is the immuneACCESS table as TCRdb keeps it, with only in-frame sequences that have V and J called. A part of the clones is gone; compared with another copy, unresolved V genes explain less than half, and the rest is unexplained. Counted in this sample were roughly 2.5 million clones; around 90% of them appeared once. Of the sample, around 0.14% is held by the ten largest clones. The sequenced sample consisted of naive CD4+ T cells sorted from blood. The intended sense of this specimen's cell subset or site label: CD45RA+ positively selected. The receptor set was obtained from a man between 18 and 35 years old in good health.

This chain links TRBV9 with TRBJ2-7; 10 bases match TRBD1. Per germline, CDR1 SGDLS and CDR2 YYNGEE. Unmatched junction bases numbered 9, after V lost 4 bases and J lost 5 bases. The CDR3 runs 15 residues. CDR3 coding DNA: TGTGCCAGCAGCCCGAGACAGGGGGCGTACAACGAGCAGTACTTC. Protein: CASSPRQGAYNEQYF.

This chain links TRBV4-3 with TRBJ2-1; 8 bases are a match to TRBD2. J was trimmed by 8 bases and V by 3 bases; bases with no gene match: 9. The CDR3 is 15 residues long. In germline, CDR1 is LGHNA, CDR2 YSLEER. Written as DNA, the CDR3 is TGCGCCAGCAGCCAGGACGGGAGGGCCGGGGATGAGCAGTTCTTC. Protein product: CASSQDGRAGDEQFF.

CDR3 sequence (DNA): TGTGCCAGCAGGCCGCTGGGGGCAGGGGATACCTATGGCTACACCTTC. It yields the protein CASRPLGAGDTYGYTF. The rearrangement joins TRBV25-1 to TRBJ1-2, with a tentative D call TRBD1 (6 bases). V dropped 6 bases and J dropped 4 bases, with 21 bases sitting between them. The CDR3 loop spans 16 amino acids. Germline values: CDR1 MGHDK, CDR2 SYGVNS.

V gene TRBV5-6 combines with J gene TRBJ2-7; 10 positions agree with TRBD2. Trimming removed 6 bases from V and 1 base from J; junction bases left unmatched: 10. Germline V gives CDR1 SGHDT, CDR2 YYEEEE. CDR3 length: 16 residues. This CDR3 is CASTRGASGSSYEQYF. CDR3 bases: TGTGCCAGCACCCGGGGGGCTAGCGGGAGTTCCTACGAGCAGTACTTC.

The V and J genes are TRBV19 and TRBJ2-5, with 8 nucleotides matching TRBD1. Trimming took 7 bases from V and 5 from J; bases not matched to a gene: 6. CDR3 length equals 13 residues. Looked up from germline, CDR1 is LNHDA and CDR2 is SQIVND (reference sequence). CDR3 coding DNA: TGTGCCAGTACTCCAGGGGGCGCGGAGACCCAGTACTTC. It specifies CASTPGGAETQYF.

V is TRBV6-5 and J is TRBJ2-3; 10 bases are shared with TRBD2. V gave up 8 bases and J gave up 8 bases; unmatched junction bases: 7. CDR1 MNHEY and CDR2 SVGAGI come from the germline V gene. CDR3 length equals 13 residues. The CDR3 here is CASPLAGEVTQYF. CDR3 nucleotides: TGTGCCAGCCCGCTAGCGGGAGAGGTTACGCAGTATTTT.

This clone was found once. The gene calls are TRBV5-4 and TRBJ2-7, with TRBD2 matching over 9 bases. The CDR3 covers 16 residues. Per the germline V gene, CDR1 is SGHNT and CDR2 is YYREEE (reference sequence). V lost 0 bases and J lost 1; bases outside the gene matches: 5. CDR3 sequence reads: CASSLELAGRSYEQYF. Written as DNA, the CDR3 is TGTGCCAGCAGCTTGGAGCTAGCGGGGAGGTCCTACGAGCAGTACTTC.

The genes are TRBV6-1 and TRBJ1-4; D call uncertain. Germline loops: CDR1 MNHNS, CDR2 SASEGT. CDR3 size: 14 residues. V was shortened by 7 bases and J by 8 bases, with 17 bases between the two germline ends. The CDR3 reads CASNFGVSVEKLFF. The CDR3 nucleotides are TGTGCCAGCAATTTCGGGGTTTCAGTGGAAAAACTGTTTTTT.

This rearrangement joins TRBV6-5 to TRBJ1-4, with 10 nucleotides matching TRBD1. The germline V gene has CDR1 MNHEY and CDR2 SVGAGI. This CDR3 contains 15 residues. V was clipped by 0 bases and J by 6 bases; unmatched bases: 1. The CDR3 here is CASSYSGQGHEKLFF. CDR3 sequence (DNA): TGTGCCAGCAGTTACTCGGGACAGGGGCATGAAAAACTGTTTTTT.

The V gene is TRBV9, the J gene TRBJ2-3, with D hard to call. Germline V gene lookup returns CDR1 SGDLS and CDR2 YYNGEE. This CDR3 is 13 amino acids long. V lost 5 bases, J lost 0 bases, and 7 bases lay in between. CDR3 in amino acids: CASRPSSTDTQYF. CDR3 in DNA: TGTGCCAGCAGGCCCTCTAGCACAGATACGCAGTATTTT. The whole variable domain, remainder taken from reference TRBV9 and TRBJ2-3, is DSGVTQTPKHLITATGQRVTLRCSPRSGDLSVYWYQQSLDQGLQFLIQYYNGEERAKGNILERFSAQQFPDLHSELNLSSLELGDSALYFCASRPSSTDTQYFGPGTRLTVL.

The chain combines TRBV30 with TRBJ1-1, with D maybe TRBD1 (6 bases). The CDR3 sequence is 12 residues long. Germline CDR1 and CDR2: GTSNPN and SVGIG (reference sequence). The ends were cut back, 1 base at V and 3 bases at J, with 6 bases in the middle. CDR3 region: CAWSAGDTEAFF. The CDR3 DNA reads TGTGCCTGGAGTGCAGGGGACACTGAAGCTTTCTTT.

CDR3 in amino acids: CASSVGERTGELFF. The CDR3 nucleotides read TGTGCCAGCAGCGTAGGTGAGAGGACCGGGGAGCTGTTTTTT. This sequence joins TRBV9 and TRBJ2-2; D is unresolved. The germline V and J ends were trimmed by 0 bases and 5 bases, with 8 bases remaining between them. The CDR3 length is 14 residues. Per germline, CDR1 SGDLS and CDR2 YYNGEE.

This chain connects TRBV19 to TRBJ2-7; D might be TRBD1 (6 bases). The V and J ends lost 5 bases and 7 bases respectively, with 15 bases between them. Germline-derived CDR1 and CDR2 are LNHDA and SQIVND (reference sequence). The CDR3 is 13 amino acids. The DNA for the CDR3 is TGTGCCAGTAGTCCCCAGGGGTTCTGGGAGCAGTACTTC. Translated, it gives CASSPQGFWEQYF.

There are a few counts of this clone. The J gene is TRBJ1-2, the V gene TRBV2, with 9 bases identical to TRBD1. This CDR3 spans 14 amino acids. Losses at the gene ends were 8 bases for V and 5 bases for J; bases not matched to a gene: 9. Germline CDR1 SNHLY, CDR2 FYNNEI. The CDR3 protein is CASGGEGQGYGYTF. Here the CDR3 DNA reads TGTGCCAGCGGGGGTGAGGGACAGGGATATGGCTACACCTTC.

The chain's CDR3 is CSVDNVNYGYTF. The CDR3 bases are TGCAGCGTTGATAACGTAAACTATGGCTACACCTTC. The J gene is TRBJ1-2, the V gene TRBV29-1; D not resolved. Germline-derived CDR1 and CDR2 are SQVTM and ANQGSEA. The CDR3 spans 12 residues. The ends were cut back, 3 bases at V and 2 bases at J, with 7 bases in the middle.

The chain uses TRBV30 and TRBJ2-5, with a tentative D call TRBD2 (7 bases). V was shortened by 0 bases and J by 5 bases, with 28 bases between the two germline ends. Per germline, CDR1 GTSNPN and CDR2 SVGIG (reference sequence). The CDR3 totals 19 residues. CDR3 amino acids: CAWSVSVFIGGPGTETQYF. The DNA for the CDR3 is TGTGCCTGGAGTGTAAGTGTGTTTATCGGGGGGCCAGGGACGGAGACCCAGTACTTC. The entire variable domain, with the rest obtained from reference TRBV30 and TRBJ2-5, is as follows: SQTIHQWPATLVQPVGSPLSLECTVEGTSNPNLYWYRQAAGRGLQLLFYSVGIGQISSEVPQNLSASRPQDRQFILSSKKLLLSDSGFYLCAWSVSVFIGGPGTETQYFGPGTRLLVL.

V gene TRBV5-1 combines with J gene TRBJ2-1; the D call may be TRBD1 or TRBD2 (5 bases each). This CDR3 is built from 13 residues. Germline lookup yields CDR1 SGHRS and CDR2 YFSETQ. The V end was cut by 3 bases, the J end by 6 bases, with 10 bases between. The CDR3 reads CASSWGSINEQFF. The CDR3 DNA follows: TGCGCCAGCAGCTGGGGGTCTATCAATGAGCAGTTCTTC.

The rearrangement uses TRBV7-2 and TRBJ2-1; TRBD2 matches 15 bases. The CDR3 has 14 residues. Germline CDR1 SGHTA, CDR2 FQGNSA. The V segment lost 3 bases and the J segment 11 bases; nucleotides outside the gene matches: 2. The CDR3 reads CASSFGTSGRQQFF. Here the CDR3 DNA reads TGTGCCAGCAGCTTCGGGACTAGCGGGAGGCAGCAGTTCTTC.